Following are 27 T cell receptor beta chains from one sample sequenced in a study of blood T cell repertoires in COVID-19. Assay: immunoSEQ multiplex PCR; the TCRdb copy retains only in-frame clones and omits some. This sample has a few hundred thousand clones, with roughly 80% found just once. Material for sequencing was peripheral blood. These receptors were collected from a woman between 18 and 29 years old with acute or convalescent COVID-19.

The chain couples TRBV9 to TRBJ2-2; a possible D gene is TRBD2 (6 bases). V was clipped by 4 bases and J by 1 base, with 14 bases between them. This CDR3 contains 16 residues. The germline V gene encodes CDR1 SGDLS and CDR2 YYNGEE. CDR3 protein: CASSPRTNLNTGELFF. The DNA for the CDR3 is TGTGCCAGCAGCCCCCGGACTAATTTGAACACCGGGGAGCTGTTTTTT.

V gene TRBV11-2 combines with J gene TRBJ2-7; 11 bases map to TRBD2. J gave up 2 bases and V 1 base, and 13 bases lay outside the gene matches. This CDR3 comprises 19 residues. Germline V gene sequence: CDR1 SGHAT, CDR2 FQNNGV. The CDR3 coding sequence is TGTGCCAGCAGCTTAGGGGCTACTAGCGGGAGTCCCAAGACCTACGAGCAGTACTTC. Translated, it gives CASSLGATSGSPKTYEQYF.

Of note for this clone: Other DNA sequences from this sample encode an identical CDR3 as well. The V and J genes are TRBV6-2 or TRBV6-3 and TRBJ2-7, with D hard to call. The CDR3 length is 11 residues. CDR1 is MNHEY, CDR2 SVGEGT, per germline. With 6 bases removed from V and 5 bases from J, the gap between germline ends came to 8 bases. The CDR3 is CASSLVHEQYF. The CDR3 nucleotides read TGTGCCAGCAGCCTCGTCCACGAGCAGTACTTC.

The chain joins TRBV6-5 to TRBJ2-3, with a possible D match to TRBD2 (6 bases). This CDR3 spans 14 amino acids. CDR1 and CDR2 (germline): MNHEY, SVGAGI. Between the trimmed V and J ends, which lost 6 bases and 0 bases, there was a span of 10 bases. The DNA for the CDR3 is TGTGCCAGCAGGGCCGGGAGTAGCACAGATACGCAGTATTTT. It yields the protein CASRAGSSTDTQYF.

The genes are TRBV27 and TRBJ2-3; 8 positions agree with TRBD2. The germline gives CDR1 MNHEY, CDR2 SMNVEV (reference sequence). With 3 bases clipped from V and 6 bases from J, the junction kept 8 bases outside the gene matches. The length of the CDR3 is 15 residues. The CDR3 DNA follows: TGTGCCAGCAGTTTTCGGGAGGGCCTATTCGATACGCAGTATTTT. Protein: CASSFREGLFDTQYF.

V is TRBV28 and J is TRBJ1-1, with D possibly TRBD1 on 5 matching bases. The length of the CDR3 is 15 residues. V was shortened by 6 bases and J by 1 base, with 15 bases between the two germline ends. Germline lookup yields CDR1 MDHEN and CDR2 SYDVKM. The CDR3 spells CASSNQGTRNTEAFF. CDR3 nucleotides: TGTGCCAGCAGCAATCAGGGAACAAGGAACACTGAAGCTTTCTTT.

The chain couples TRBV19 to TRBJ1-2, with TRBD1 as a possible D gene (6 bases). The germline gives CDR1 LNHDA, CDR2 SQIVND (reference sequence). The V end lost 4 bases, the J end lost 0 bases, and 12 bases lay between the germline ends. The CDR3 is 15 residues long. The CDR3 DNA reads as TGTGCCAGTAGTACCCGCGCAGGGGCTAACTATGGCTACACCTTC. Translating it yields CASSTRAGANYGYTF.

The J gene is TRBJ1-1, the V gene TRBV27; TRBD1 matches 9 bases. The CDR3 is 15 residues long. The V gene's germline CDR1 is MNHEY and CDR2 SMNVEV (reference sequence). V lost 5 bases, J lost 5 bases, and 9 bases stayed unmatched. The CDR3 protein is CASSQKTGGLTEAFF. The CDR3 bases are TGTGCCAGCAGTCAGAAGACAGGGGGACTAACTGAAGCTTTCTTT.

The genes are TRBV19 and TRBJ2-1; 9 bases line up with TRBD2. V trimming: 6 bases; J trimming: 8 bases; junction bases outside the gene matches: 5. The germline CDR1 and CDR2 sequences are LNHDA and SQIVND (reference sequence). The CDR3 runs to 13 residues. The CDR3 is CASSTGLADEQFF. CDR3 sequence (DNA): TGTGCCAGTAGCACGGGACTAGCCGATGAGCAGTTCTTC. Full variable domain (rest looked up from reference TRBV19 and TRBJ2-1): DGGITQSPKYLFRKEGQNVTLSCEQNLNHDAMYWYRQDPGQGLRLIYYSQIVNDFQKGDIAEGYSVSREKKESFPLTVTSAQKNPTAFYLCASSTGLADEQFFGPGTRLTVL.

This sequence joins TRBV11-2 and TRBJ2-7; D is unresolved. The V gene lost 2 bases and the J gene lost 2 bases, with 10 bases spanning the gap. This CDR3 comprises 14 residues. CDR1 and CDR2 (germline): SGHAT, FQNNGV. In DNA, the CDR3 is TGTGCCAGCAGCTTACTGGCCGCCACCTACGAGCAGTACTTC. This sequence encodes CASSLLAATYEQYF.

This rearrangement joins TRBV19 to TRBJ2-4, with 8 bases lining up with TRBD1. There are 16 residues in the CDR3. From germline, CDR1 is LNHDA and CDR2 SQIVND (reference sequence). V lost 6 bases and J lost 8; bases outside the gene matches: 15. The CDR3 protein is CASRGLAQGAVYIQYF. CDR3 DNA: TGTGCCAGTAGGGGCCTAGCCCAGGGGGCTGTATACATTCAGTACTTC.

This rearrangement joins TRBV9 to TRBJ2-1; 11 bases map to TRBD2. The CDR3 runs 13 residues. V shed 7 bases and J 4 bases; nucleotides not matched to a gene: 1. The germline V gene encodes CDR1 SGDLS and CDR2 YYNGEE. For the CDR3, the DNA is TGTGCCAGCGGGACTAGCGGATACAATGAGCAGTTCTTC. It specifies CASGTSGYNEQFF.

CDR3 loop: CASSPRDRSPNEQFF. The CDR3 region has the DNA TGTGCCAGCAGCCCCCGGGACAGGAGTCCAAATGAGCAGTTCTTC. The chain combines TRBV7-2 with TRBJ2-1; 8 nucleotides agree with TRBD1. Looked up from germline, CDR1 is SGHTA and CDR2 is FQGNSA. V lost 5 bases and J lost 7; bases outside the gene matches: 10. The CDR3 is made up of 15 amino acids.

The V gene is TRBV19, the J gene TRBJ2-7; 10 bases align to TRBD1. This CDR3 spans 15 amino acids. Per germline, CDR1 LNHDA and CDR2 SQIVND (reference sequence). V lost 9 bases and J lost 9; bases outside the gene matches: 17. In DNA form, the CDR3 reads TGTGCCAGCCAGATATCCGGGACAGGGGTCCAATCGCAGTACTTC. Its translation: CASQISGTGVQSQYF. Complete variable domain (other parts from reference TRBV19 and TRBJ2-7): DGGITQSPKYLFRKEGQNVTLSCEQNLNHDAMYWYRQDPGQGLRLIYYSQIVNDFQKGDIAEGYSVSREKKESFPLTVTSAQKNPTAFYLCASQISGTGVQSQYFGPGTRLTVT.

This clone was seen a handful of times. The CDR3 region is CASSLYSDRGSYGYTF. In nucleotides, the CDR3 is TGTGCCAGCAGCCTTTACTCCGACAGGGGCTCCTATGGCTACACCTTC. The chain links TRBV14 to TRBJ1-2, with 8 bases that match TRBD1. Losses at the gene ends were 4 bases for V and 4 bases for J; bases not matched to a gene: 11. The CDR3 has 16 amino acids. CDR1 SGHDN and CDR2 FVKESK come from the germline V gene.

This sequence joins TRBV27 and TRBJ1-6, with TRBD1 matching over 9 bases. Germline lookup yields CDR1 MNHEY and CDR2 SMNVEV (reference sequence). V dropped 6 bases and J dropped 7; count of bases not matched to a gene: 7. The CDR3 spans 15 residues. The CDR3 DNA follows: TGTGCCAGCAGAAACAATGACAGGGGGAATTCACCCCTCCACTTT. Translation gives CASRNNDRGNSPLHF.

The chain carries TRBV2 and TRBJ2-7, with D possibly TRBD1 on 6 matching bases. CDR3 length: 12 amino acids. CDR1 is SNHLY, CDR2 FYNNEI, per germline. V was shortened by 7 bases and J by 3 bases, with 10 bases between the two germline ends. DNA of the CDR3: TGTGCCAGCAACAGGGACGGCTACGAGCAGTACTTC. Its protein product is CASNRDGYEQYF.

This sequence joins TRBV30 and TRBJ1-6, with 8 bases matching TRBD1. Trimming cost V 4 bases and J 11 bases; bases outside gene matches: 13. Germline loops: CDR1 GTSNPN, CDR2 SVGIG (reference sequence). The CDR3 has 15 residues. DNA of the CDR3: TGTGCCTGGACGCTCCCAGACAGGGGAGGAACACCCCTCCACTTT. This translates into CAWTLPDRGGTPLHF.

The chain is built from TRBV3-1 (or the pseudogene TRBV3-2) and TRBJ2-4; no clear D gene. V was cut by 2 bases and J by 1 base, with 24 bases left in between. Germline assignment: CDR1 LGHDT and CDR2 YNNKEL (reference sequence). This CDR3 contains 20 residues. The chain's CDR3 is CASSQLTRPVEASAKNIQYF. The CDR3, as DNA: TGTGCCAGCAGCCAATTAACCCGCCCCGTAGAGGCCTCGGCCAAAAACATTCAGTACTTC.

CDR3 DNA sequence: TGTGCCAGCAGCCCTCGGGACAAACCCTACGAGCAGTACTTC. Translating gives CASSPRDKPYEQYF. V usage is TRBV7-9 and J usage is TRBJ2-7; TRBD1 is a possible D gene (6 bases). The germline CDR1 and CDR2 sequences are SEHNR and FQNEAQ (reference sequence). This CDR3 contains 14 residues. Trimming took 5 bases from V and 2 from J, leaving 13 bases between them.

The chain combines TRBV14 with TRBJ2-7, with 7 nucleotides matching TRBD2. CDR3 size: 16 residues. CDR1 is SGHDN and CDR2 is FVKESK in the germline V gene. The V segment lost 4 bases and the J segment 2 bases; nucleotides outside the gene matches: 11. The CDR3 here is CASSRYVGTIAYEQYF. CDR3 in DNA: TGTGCCAGCAGCCGTTACGTGGGGACTATAGCCTACGAGCAGTACTTC.

The V gene is TRBV5-1, the J gene TRBJ2-3; a possible D gene is TRBD2 (5 bases). The CDR3 contains 15 residues. V gave up 3 bases and J gave up 0 bases, with 11 bases separating them. Germline CDR1 is SGHRS and CDR2 is YFSETQ. The CDR3 protein is CASSSLSGSTDTQYF. The CDR3 coding sequence is TGCGCCAGCAGCTCCCTCAGCGGTAGCACAGATACGCAGTATTTT.

V usage is TRBV28 and J usage is TRBJ1-4, with 8 bases fitting TRBD1. The V gene end was trimmed by 4 bases and the J gene end by 8 bases; junction bases not matched to a gene: 6. This CDR3 region has 14 residues. Germline-derived CDR1 and CDR2 are MDHEN and SYDVKM. CDR3 region: CASSSDRGSEKLFF. The CDR3 nucleotides read TGTGCCAGCAGTTCCGACAGGGGAAGCGAAAAACTGTTTTTT.

This sequence joins TRBV13 and TRBJ1-2; 7 bases are a match to TRBD1. The CDR3 runs 13 residues. Looked up from germline, CDR1 is PRHDT and CDR2 is FYEKMQ (reference sequence). V dropped 5 bases and J dropped 6; count of bases not matched to a gene: 6. The CDR3 DNA reads as TGTGCCAGCAGCCCGGGGACAGCCGATGGCTACACCTTC. Translating it yields CASSPGTADGYTF.

There are many counts of this clone. V is TRBV6-5 and J is TRBJ2-6; D unclear. The CDR3 has 15 amino acids. Per germline, CDR1 MNHEY and CDR2 SVGAGI. V lost 5 bases and J 1 base, leaving 9 bases between the germline ends. The CDR3 is CASSRSPSGANVLTF. The CDR3 nucleotides read TGTGCCAGCAGTCGTAGCCCGTCTGGGGCCAACGTCCTGACTTTC.

V is TRBV7-9 and J is TRBJ1-6, with D perhaps matching TRBD1 (6 bases). Germline lookup yields CDR1 SEHNR and CDR2 FQNEAQ (reference sequence). The V gene lost 10 bases and the J gene lost 5 bases, with 21 bases spanning the gap. The CDR3 consists of 16 residues. As DNA, the CDR3 is TGTGCCACCTACCCCGCGGACAGCCCTCATAATTCACCCCTCCACTTT. The encoded protein is CATYPADSPHNSPLHF.

The gene calls are TRBV6-2 or TRBV6-3 and TRBJ2-6; D possibly corresponds to TRBD2 (6 bases). The ends were cut back, 2 bases at V and 4 bases at J, with 15 bases in the middle. CDR1 and CDR2 from the germline V gene are MNHEY and SVGEGT. The CDR3 is 17 residues long. The CDR3 coding sequence is TGTGCCAGCAGTTACCAACCCGGGGGATCAGGGGCCAACGTCCTGACTTTC. It translates to CASSYQPGGSGANVLTF.